This TCR beta chain derives from a study of cytotoxic CD8 clonotypes in ibrutinib-treated CLL. The data were produced by immunoSEQ multiplex PCR, yet TCRdb's version contains in-frame clones alone and is incomplete. This sample has 150,000 to 200,000 clones, with approximately 80% found just once. This clone occurred once. CDR3 length: 16 amino acids. V was trimmed by 0 bases and J by 1 base, leaving 10 bases between them. Germline V CDR1 and CDR2: SGDLS, YYNGEE. Cryopreserved PBMCs supplied 2 to 2.5 micrograms of genomic DNA for TCR beta libraries. This material consisted of PBMCs, taken after 12 months of ibrutinib treatment. This chain links TRBV9 with TRBJ2-2; D is undetermined. The source is a human donor with chronic lymphocytic leukemia. CDR3 loop: CASSVVGQLNTGELFF. The CDR3, as DNA: TGTGCCAGCAGCGTAGTAGGTCAGCTGAACACCGGGGAGCTGTTTTTT.